This TCR beta chain stems from a study of cytomegalovirus exposure and HLA in healthy donors (dated by TCRdb to about 2017). Study-level background: An earlier analysis of approximately 600 of the donors reported about 290 Gb of sequence data and some 120 million unique TCR beta sequences from about 200 million T cells. An early release that covered about 600 HLA-typed donors contained approximately 290 gigabases of sequencing data and tens of millions of unique TCR sequences. The genetic ancestry cluster associated with self-reported Caucasian donors included 65% to 90% of the 300 to 400 genotyped donors. The study aimed to test whether cataloging public T cell receptors could reveal signatures of past pathogen exposure. The T cell repertoires of 700 or so subjects were profiled by immunosequencing and related to cytomegalovirus serostatus. Along with the roughly 610-subject first cohort, a separate validation cohort of over a hundred different subjects was used. High-throughput TCR immunosequencing, statistical association of individual TCRs with disease status, and machine learning were combined to predict cytomegalovirus infection status. In a later analysis, previously published TCR beta repertoires from several hundred donors were re-analyzed and high-resolution HLA genotyping was added so that TCR occurrence patterns could be studied. The later analysis used no new phenotypic data to find candidate immune exposures, relying instead on TCR beta sequences and their occurrence across donors. In an earlier analysis of over 550 of the donors, high-throughput TCR beta sequencing was used to judge whether each TCR beta V gene segment behaved as functional or pseudogenic. Donor age, sex, ethnicity and CMV serostatus were compiled alongside the repertoire data. A later genetic analysis used genome-wide SNP genotypes for about 60% of the roughly 670 donors, treating that subset as a discovery cohort. All discovery cohort repertoires had been generated on a single sequencing platform. HLA typing covered class I and class II loci at four-digit resolution. The number of donors typed differed by locus, with about 629-630 for A, B, C, DRB1 and DQB1, around 500 for DQA1, 600 to 610 for DPA1, and around 450 for DPB1. About 5 DR-DQ haplotypes were handled as single units for association and clustering, since linkage in the cohort was strong. Among roughly 400 genotyped donors of the cohort, an average of approximately 220,000 unique TCR beta nucleotide sequences was sequenced per donor, of which 15% to 20% were non-productive. Findings and caveats that apply to the study as a whole: Several of the top co-occurrence clusters appeared to be linked to parvovirus B19, influenza, CMV and Epstein-Barr virus, according to a later analysis. According to a later analysis, TCR association rates differed among HLA loci, with DRB1 alleles showing the most associated TCRs and HLA-C alleles showing the fewest. The only immune exposure information available for the cohort was CMV serostatus. The classifier was reported to diagnose cytomegalovirus status with high specificity and sensitivity in both the original and validation cohorts. According to the authors, the approach could potentially be generalized to other disease states and immunological phenotypes. According to a later analysis, most CMV-associated TCR beta chains appeared to be HLA-restricted, and the HLA associations seemed to be driven largely by CMV exposure. Because counts were too low, about 18 rarely observed V segments, including chromosome 9 orphons, were excluded from the earlier analysis of 587 of the donors. In the study, around 150 TCR beta chains were listed as associated with cytomegalovirus. Presence/absence analyses assumed roughly uniform sequencing depth across donors, an assumption that may not hold. In a later analysis, HLA-associated TCR beta chains showed more clonal expansion and lower generation probabilities than non-associated chains that were equally common. A further reported finding was that TCR beta sequences accurately predicted the HLA-A and HLA-B alleles for most subjects in the first cohort. Most TCR sequences were seen in very few donors, while some public TCRs were found in many individuals. Because HLA typing was unavailable for some donors at each locus, only the typed subset was used in association tests. Linkage disequilibrium might explain the correlated functional status among segregating V segments, but an unknown experimental factor could not be ruled out. Only TCR beta chains were sequenced in this cohort, and the absence of alpha or paired-chain data limited detectable features. A later analysis associated roughly 17,000 TCR beta sequences with specific HLA alleles at a false discovery rate of 0.05. An association between a missense DCLRE1C variant and V-gene and J-gene trimming of TCR beta chains was found in a later genetic analysis and replicated in an independent cohort. The 87-base-pair reads could not distinguish some IMGT-functional V segments, including TRBV6-2 and TRBV6-3, so those segments were excluded. In vitro tests confirmed that a few of the cytomegalovirus-associated TCR beta chains recognize cytomegalovirus antigens. Compared with the approximately 710-donor mean, donors in an Asian-associated ancestry cluster had fewer N-insertions in productive TCRs, according to a later genetic analysis. A cluster of highly shared sequence variants was judged likely to represent a technical artifact of the sequencing pipeline. Assigning TCR associations to individual alleles was difficult when HLA alleles, especially DR and DQ, strongly co-occurred. In an earlier analysis of fewer than 700 of the donors, most TCR beta V segments appeared in productive rearrangements about 87% or about 30% of the time, broadly matching IMGT annotations.

The library came from the immunoSEQ multiplex PCR assay. For the multiplex PCR, a mixture combining 60 forward primers for TCR Vbeta segments and 13 reverse primers for TCR Jbeta segments was used. The CDR3 region of rearranged TCR beta genes was amplified from genomic DNA by a multiplex PCR assay. Amplified TCR beta libraries were sequenced as 87-base-pair reads on the Illumina HiSeq System. Regarding the original processing steps: Across the roughly 700 repertoires, a later analysis counted approximately 75 million unique TCR beta chains, around 11 million of which were shared by at least two donors. To remove PCR and sequencing errors, raw reads were error-corrected and collapsed into unique sequences using a nearest-neighbor algorithm that merged closely related sequences. CDR3 sequences were aligned to IMGT reference sequences to assign V, D and J gene segments. For a sequence to be retained, at least a six-nucleotide match to both a V gene segment and a J gene segment was required. A rearrangement was called productive if the CDR3 had no stop codons and remained in frame with V and J, and every other rearrangement was called non-productive. Following IMGT convention, CDR3 was defined as the stretch from the second conserved V-encoded cysteine to the conserved J-encoded phenylalanine. The earlier analysis of some 600 of the donors excluded sequences that lacked an unambiguous match to a single V gene segment. An earlier analysis of 500 to 600 of the donors classified V segments as functional when productive rearrangements were above 56.7% and as segregating when the standard deviation between donors was above 5%. A statistical classification framework was built to diagnose cytomegalovirus status from the catalog of TCR beta chain sequences. In a later analysis, TCR nucleotide sequences were compared against IMGT/GENE-DB human TR gene sequences so that V and J genes could be assigned. The TCRdist pipeline was used in a later analysis to assign CDR3 sequences and most-parsimonious VDJ recombination scenarios. A later analysis defined each TCR beta chain by its CDR3 amino acid sequence plus V-gene family, and excluded reads lacking a unique V-gene family. A later analysis removed several hundred highly shared, low-generation-probability nucleotide sequences to deal with suspected cross-contamination and a sequencing artifact. In a later analysis, a clonal expansion index for each public chain was calculated from normalized within-repertoire ranks of inferred template counts. A later analysis computed generation probabilities with a VDJ recombination model fitted to out-of-frame rearrangements, and checked the results against IGoR. In a later analysis, hypergeometric tests were used to score TCR-TCR, TCR-HLA and TCR-CMV co-occurrence, with a repertoire-size bias correction applied to TCR pairs. To estimate false discovery rates, a later analysis permuted the HLA or CMV assignments 20 times. In a later analysis, co-occurring TCRs were grouped using DBSCAN, and TCRdist sequence similarity was added for clustering within HLA-allele-positive subsets. Repertoires with fewer than 30,000 or more than 120,000 public chains, plus five repertoires with anomalous nucleotide sharing, were excluded from co-occurrence clustering. The table comes from immuneACCESS by way of TCRdb, which keeps in-frame sequences with V and J called. Part of the clones is missing from these tables; in studies checked, under half for an unresolved V gene and the rest for unknown reasons. Clone size and the V and J calls come from that table; the DNA yielded D and trimming. For this sample, the table gives 150,000 to 200,000 clones. The biggest ten clones account for 1% to 1.5% of the sample.

With regard to this clone: Its antigen remains undetermined.

The germline V and J ends show losses of 5 bases and 6 bases respectively, and no gene match explains 7 bases of the junction. From a lookup of the germline V gene (reference sequence), CDR1 and CDR2 are SSHAT and FNYEAQ. The CDR3, from cysteine to phenylalanine, totals 15 residues. Solely the CDR3 DNA is kept, with 45 bases framed from the first base. In total, more than 500 healthy bone marrow donors made up the cohort. At the time of sampling, every cohort member was nominally healthy, though immune exposures that went unrecorded were likely present. The donor tested CMV seronegative and was one of the 352 seronegative cohort members. A peripheral blood sample was collected from each donor, and TCR beta sequencing was performed on peripheral blood mononuclear cells. Genomic DNA was extracted from the blood cell samples with the Qiagen DNeasy Blood Extraction Kit.

The specimen sequenced was PBMCs. Here the chain combines TRBV7-7 and TRBJ2-3; 11 central bases correspond to TRBD1. This sequence originates from a woman aged 60-70 years in good health and CMV-seronegative. The CDR3 corresponds to CASSRGTGGLDTQYF. The nucleotides are TGTGCCAGCAGCCGCGGGACAGGGGGATTGGATACGCAGTATTTT.